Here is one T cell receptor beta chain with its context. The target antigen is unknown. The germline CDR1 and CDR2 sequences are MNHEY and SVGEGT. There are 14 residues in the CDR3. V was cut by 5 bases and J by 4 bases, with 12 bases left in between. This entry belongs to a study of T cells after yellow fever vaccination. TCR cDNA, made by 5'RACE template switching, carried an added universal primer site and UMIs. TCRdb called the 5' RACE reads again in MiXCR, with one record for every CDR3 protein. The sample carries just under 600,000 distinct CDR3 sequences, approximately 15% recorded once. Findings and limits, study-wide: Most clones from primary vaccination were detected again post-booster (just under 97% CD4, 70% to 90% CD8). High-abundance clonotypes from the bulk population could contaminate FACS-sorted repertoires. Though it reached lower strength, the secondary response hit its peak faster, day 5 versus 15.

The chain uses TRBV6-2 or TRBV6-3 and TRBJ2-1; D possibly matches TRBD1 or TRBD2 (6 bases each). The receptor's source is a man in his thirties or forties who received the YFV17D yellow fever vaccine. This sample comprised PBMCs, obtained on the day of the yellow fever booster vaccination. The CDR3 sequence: CASSHEGGYNEQFF. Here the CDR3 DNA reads TGTGCCAGCAGTCACGAGGGGGGATACAATGAGCAGTTCTTC.